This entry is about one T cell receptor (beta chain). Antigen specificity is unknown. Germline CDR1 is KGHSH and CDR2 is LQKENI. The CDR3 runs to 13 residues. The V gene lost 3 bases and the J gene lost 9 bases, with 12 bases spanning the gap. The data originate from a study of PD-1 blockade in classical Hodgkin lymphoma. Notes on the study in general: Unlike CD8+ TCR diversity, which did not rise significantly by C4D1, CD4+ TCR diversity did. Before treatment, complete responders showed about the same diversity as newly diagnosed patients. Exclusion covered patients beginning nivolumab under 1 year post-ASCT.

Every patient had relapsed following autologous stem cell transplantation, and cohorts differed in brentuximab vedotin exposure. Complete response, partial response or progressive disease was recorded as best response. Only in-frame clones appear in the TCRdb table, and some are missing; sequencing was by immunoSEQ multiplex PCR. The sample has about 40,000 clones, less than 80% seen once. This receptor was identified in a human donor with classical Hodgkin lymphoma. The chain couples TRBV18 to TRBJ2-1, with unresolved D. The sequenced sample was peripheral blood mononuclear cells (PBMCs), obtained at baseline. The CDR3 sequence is CASSPTTESEQFF. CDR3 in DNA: TGTGCCAGCTCACCTACTACGGAGTCTGAGCAGTTCTTC.